This entry concerns a single T cell receptor beta chain. Antigen unknown. This entry comes from a study of CD8 T cells in ankylosing spondylitis. Study-wide results and limits: Matched synovial fluid from ankylosing spondylitis patients was reported to be enriched for disease-linked clones. For ankylosing spondylitis blood, a TCR beta motif of fewer than 10 highly homologous variants appeared characteristic.

TCRdb ran MiXCR on the 5' RACE reads and lists one entry per CDR3 protein. The sample contains more than 150,000 distinct CDR3 sequences, 15% to 20% of which appear only once. This TCR derives from a male donor under 30 with ankylosing spondylitis or in good health (not recorded which). Material: blood, either unsorted or a sorted T cell fraction (not recorded which).

CDR3 amino acids: CASSQISSNEQFF. As DNA, the CDR3 is TGTGCCAGCAGCCAAATTAGTTCGAATGAGCAGTTCTTC. The chain uses TRBV4-2 and TRBJ2-1; no reliable D call. There are 13 residues in the CDR3. Germline V gene data show CDR1 as LGHNA and CDR2 as YNFKEQ. V lost 2 bases and J 7 bases, leaving 9 bases between the germline ends.